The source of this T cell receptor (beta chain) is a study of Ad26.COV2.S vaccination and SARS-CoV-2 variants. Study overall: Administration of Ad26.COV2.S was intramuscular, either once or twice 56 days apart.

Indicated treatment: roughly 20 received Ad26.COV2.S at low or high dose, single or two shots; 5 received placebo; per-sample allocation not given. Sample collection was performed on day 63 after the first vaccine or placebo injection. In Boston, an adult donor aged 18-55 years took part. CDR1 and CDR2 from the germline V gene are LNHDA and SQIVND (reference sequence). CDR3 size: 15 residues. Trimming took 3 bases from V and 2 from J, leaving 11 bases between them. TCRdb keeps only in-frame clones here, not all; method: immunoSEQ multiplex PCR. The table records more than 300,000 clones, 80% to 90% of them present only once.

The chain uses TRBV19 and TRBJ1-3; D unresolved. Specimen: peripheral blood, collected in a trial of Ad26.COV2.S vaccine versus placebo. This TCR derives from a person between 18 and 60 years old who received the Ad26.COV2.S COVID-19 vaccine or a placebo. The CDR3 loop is CASSIWVDAGNTIYF. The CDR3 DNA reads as TGTGCCAGTAGTATTTGGGTAGATGCTGGAAACACCATATATTTT.